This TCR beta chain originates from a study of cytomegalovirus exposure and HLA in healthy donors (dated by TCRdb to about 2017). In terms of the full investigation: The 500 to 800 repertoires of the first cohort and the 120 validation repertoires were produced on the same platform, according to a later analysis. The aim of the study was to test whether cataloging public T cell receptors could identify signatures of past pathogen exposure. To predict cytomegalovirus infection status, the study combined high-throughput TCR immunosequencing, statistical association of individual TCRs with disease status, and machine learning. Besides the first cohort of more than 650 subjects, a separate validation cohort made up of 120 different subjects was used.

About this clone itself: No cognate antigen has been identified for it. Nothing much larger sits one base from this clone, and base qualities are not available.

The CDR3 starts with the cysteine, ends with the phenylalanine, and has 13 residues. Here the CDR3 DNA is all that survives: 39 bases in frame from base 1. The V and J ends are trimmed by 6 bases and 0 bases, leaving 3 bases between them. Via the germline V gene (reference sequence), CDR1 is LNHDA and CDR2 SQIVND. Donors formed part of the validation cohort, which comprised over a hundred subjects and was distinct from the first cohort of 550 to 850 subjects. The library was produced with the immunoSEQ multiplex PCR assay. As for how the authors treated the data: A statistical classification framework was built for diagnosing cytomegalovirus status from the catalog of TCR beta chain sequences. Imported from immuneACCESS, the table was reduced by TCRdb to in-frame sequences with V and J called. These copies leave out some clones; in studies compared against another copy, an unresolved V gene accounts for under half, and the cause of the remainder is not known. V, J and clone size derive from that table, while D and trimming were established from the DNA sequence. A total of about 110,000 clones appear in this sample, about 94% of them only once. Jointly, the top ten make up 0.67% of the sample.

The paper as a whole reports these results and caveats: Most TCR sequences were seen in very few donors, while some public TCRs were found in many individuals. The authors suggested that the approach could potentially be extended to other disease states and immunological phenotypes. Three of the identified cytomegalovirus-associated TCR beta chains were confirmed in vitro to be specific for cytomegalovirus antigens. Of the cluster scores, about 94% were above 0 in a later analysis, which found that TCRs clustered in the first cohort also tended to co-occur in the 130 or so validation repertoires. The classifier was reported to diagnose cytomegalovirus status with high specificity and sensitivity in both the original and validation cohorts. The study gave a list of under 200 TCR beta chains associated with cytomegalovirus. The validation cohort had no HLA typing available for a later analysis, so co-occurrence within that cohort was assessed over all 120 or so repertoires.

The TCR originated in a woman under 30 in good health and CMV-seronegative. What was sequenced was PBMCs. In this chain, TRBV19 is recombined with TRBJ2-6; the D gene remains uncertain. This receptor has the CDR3 CASSLSGANVLTF. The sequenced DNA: TGTGCCAGTAGCCTCTCTGGGGCCAACGTCCTGACTTTC.